These 29 T cell receptor beta chains were sequenced from one sample in a study of human T cells and chemical hapten exposure. Noted time point: patch test 1, 2 weeks after DPC sensitization. Regarding treatment: therapeutic diphenylcyclopropenone sensitization with weekly scalp DPC. One entry per CDR3 protein, called by TCRdb with MiXCR from the RACE reads. The table records just under 350,000 distinct CDR3 sequences, approximately 6.3% of them present only once. This specimen was whole blood, taken in connection with sensitization to the hapten diphenylcyclopropenone (DPC). The receptors were gathered from a woman aged 18-29 years with alopecia areata. Some clones in this sample may be carry-over from other donors' samples.

This clonotype has more than one count but fewer than ten. This chain uses TRBV27 with TRBJ2-3; no definite D call. V was cut by 6 bases and J by 4 bases, with 17 bases left in between. The CDR3 consists of 15 residues. CDR1 is MNHEY and CDR2 is SMNVEV in the germline V gene (reference sequence). CDR3 nucleotides: TGTGCCAGCAGCCGAGTTGTTGTCGGGTCAGATACGCAGTATTTT. The encoded protein is CASSRVVVGSDTQYF.

This clonotype is medium-sized in the sample. V gene TRBV2 combines with J gene TRBJ2-1; the match to TRBD2 covers 12 bases. Per the germline V gene, CDR1 is SNHLY and CDR2 is FYNNEI. The CDR3 runs 15 residues. After removal of 6 bases from V and 8 bases from J, the junction contained 8 bases not matched to a gene. CDR3 bases: TGTGCCAGCAGCATTACTAGCGGGGGGCCCGATGAGCAGTTCTTC. As protein: CASSITSGGPDEQFF.

There are a few counts of this clonotype. The V and J genes are TRBV12-3 or TRBV12-4 and TRBJ2-1; tentative D call: TRBD1 (6 bases). Trimming removed 6 bases at V and 5 bases at J, with 11 bases between. This CDR3 is built from 13 residues. The CDR3 loop is CASSRDINNEQFF. CDR3 sequence (DNA): TGTGCCAGCAGCCGGGACATTAACAATGAGCAGTTCTTC.

The sample holds a few counts of this clonotype. This chain joins TRBV5-6 and TRBJ1-1; D is perhaps TRBD1 (6 bases). The CDR3 has 14 amino acids. V gave up 6 bases and J gave up 6 bases, with 18 bases separating them. Per germline, CDR1 SGHDT and CDR2 YYEEEE. The CDR3 nucleotides are TGTGCCAGCACCCCCGGGACAAGGAGTCCTGAAGCTTTCTTT. Protein sequence: CASTPGTRSPEAFF. The full variable domain, completed using reference TRBV5-6 and TRBJ1-1, is DAGVTQSPTHLIKTRGQQVTLRCSPKSGHDTVSWYQQALGQGPQFIFQYYEEEERQRGNFPDRFSGHQFPNYSSELNVNALLLGDSALYLCASTPGTRSPEAFFGQGTRLTVV.

This clonotype appeared many times. The CDR3 reads CASTNGAFPTEAFF. CDR3 in DNA: TGTGCCAGCACCAACGGCGCTTTTCCGACTGAAGCTTTCTTT. The chain joins TRBV6-6 to TRBJ1-1; D uncertain. V was trimmed by 7 bases and J by 5 bases, leaving 17 bases between them. This CDR3 has 14 amino acids. Germline V CDR1 and CDR2: MNHNY, SVGAGI (reference sequence).

This clonotype was found a few times. This sequence joins TRBV18 and TRBJ2-1, with 7 bases aligning to TRBD2. The CDR3 has 15 residues. CDR1 is KGHSH and CDR2 is LQKENI in the germline V gene. The ends lost 2 bases at V and 3 bases at J; junction bases unmatched: 4. CDR3 amino acids: CASSPVTSDYNEQFF. The CDR3 nucleotides read TGTGCCAGCTCACCAGTAACTAGCGACTACAATGAGCAGTTCTTC.

This clonotype was recorded at least ten times. The chain uses TRBV6-2 or TRBV6-3 and TRBJ1-3; D not resolved. V shed 9 bases and J shed 2 bases, with 14 bases lying between them. Germline values: CDR1 MNHEY, CDR2 SVGEGT. CDR3 length equals 14 residues. The CDR3 DNA is TGTGCCAGTTCCGGAGGGAACCCTGGAAACACCATATATTTT. It translates to CASSGGNPGNTIYF.

The sample holds one count of this clonotype. The chain joins TRBV2 to TRBJ1-6, with D perhaps matching TRBD1 (5 bases). There are 14 residues in the CDR3. V gave up 2 bases and J gave up 9 bases, with 11 bases separating them. Germline values: CDR1 SNHLY, CDR2 FYNNEI. CDR3 nucleotide sequence: TGTGCCAGCAGTGAACAGGGCGTTTCTTCACCCCTCCACTTT. Protein product: CASSEQGVSSPLHF.

This chain uses TRBV18 with TRBJ1-1, with D hard to call. There are 15 residues in the CDR3. CDR1 is KGHSH and CDR2 is LQKENI in the germline V gene. V lost 0 bases to trimming and J lost 1 base, with 9 bases between them. CDR3 amino acids: CASSPPYSGNTEAFF. CDR3 nucleotide sequence: TGTGCCAGCTCACCACCGTACAGTGGGAACACTGAAGCTTTCTTT.

This clonotype was recorded many times. V is TRBV20-1 and J is TRBJ1-1, with D perhaps matching TRBD1 (6 bases). Trimming removed 0 bases at V and 4 bases at J, with 12 bases between. The germline V gene has CDR1 DFQATT and CDR2 SNEGSKA (reference sequence). The length of the CDR3 is 14 residues. This CDR3 is CSARDTGLGTEAFF. The CDR3 DNA sequence: TGCAGTGCTAGAGATACAGGGTTGGGCACTGAAGCTTTCTTT.

This chain joins TRBV6-5 and TRBJ1-2, with D unclear. V was trimmed by 5 bases and J by 8 bases, leaving 24 bases between them. The CDR3 is 16 residues long. CDR1 and CDR2 (germline): MNHEY, SVGAGI. This CDR3 is CASSLTLWNRMLGYTF. CDR3 sequence (DNA): TGTGCCAGCAGTCTTACTCTATGGAATCGGATGCTAGGCTACACCTTC.

This clonotype was detected a few times. The V and J genes are TRBV12-3 or TRBV12-4 and TRBJ2-1, with 8 bases aligning to TRBD2. Trimming took 3 bases from V and 0 from J; bases not matched to a gene: 10. CDR3 length equals 18 residues. The CDR3 is CASSFGGGLSSSYNEQFF. The CDR3 region has the DNA TGTGCCAGCAGTTTCGGCGGGGGGCTATCAAGCTCCTACAATGAGCAGTTCTTC.

At least ten counts were recorded for this clonotype. The rearrangement joins TRBV28 to TRBJ2-3; D unclear. Trimming shortened V by 9 bases and J by 3 bases, and 16 bases separated the two germline ends. The CDR3 covers 14 residues. The germline V gene encodes CDR1 MDHEN and CDR2 SYDVKM. The CDR3 DNA is TGTGCCAGTAGAAAAGGGATTTGGACAGATACGCAGTATTTT. This codes for CASRKGIWTDTQYF.

The chain links TRBV12-3 or TRBV12-4 to TRBJ2-2; perhaps TRBD2 as D (7 bases). This CDR3 region has 11 residues. Trimming shortened V by 7 bases and J by 11 bases, and 11 bases separated the two germline ends. The CDR3 region is CASKTGGELFF. The CDR3 DNA follows: TGTGCCAGCAAAACGGGGGGCGAGCTGTTTTTT.

This clonotype was seen ten or more times. V usage is TRBV12-3 or TRBV12-4 and J usage is TRBJ2-3; D may be TRBD1 or TRBD2 (6 bases each). The length of the CDR3 is 16 residues. Trimming stripped 5 bases from V and 1 base from J, with 16 bases between. The chain's CDR3 is CASSTRTGTRTDTQYF. DNA of the CDR3: TGTGCCAGCAGTACCAGAACAGGGACTCGCACAGATACGCAGTATTTT.

This rearrangement joins TRBV4-3 to TRBJ1-1; tentatively, D is TRBD1 (6 bases). The length of the CDR3 is 14 residues. Trimming pared 0 bases from V and 6 bases from J, leaving 11 bases between. Per germline, CDR1 LGHNA and CDR2 YSLEER. CDR3 sequence (DNA): TGCGCCAGCAGCCAAGATCCCGGGGGCCCTGAAGCTTTCTTT. It encodes CASSQDPGGPEAFF.

The chain is built from TRBV7-2 and TRBJ2-5; D ambiguous. The CDR3 consists of 12 residues. The ends were cut back, 7 bases at V and 3 bases at J, with 9 bases in the middle. Germline values: CDR1 SGHTA, CDR2 FQGNSA. CDR3 nucleotides: TGTGCCAGCACTTCGATCGAAGAGACCCAGTACTTC. Protein product: CASTSIEETQYF. Full variable domain (missing parts from reference TRBV7-2 and TRBJ2-5): GAGVSQSPSNKVTEKGKDVELRCDPISGHTALYWYRQSLGQGLEFLIYFQGNSAPDKSGLPSDRFSAERTGGSVSTLTIQRTQQEDSAVYLCASTSIEETQYFGPGTRLLVL.

Many counts were recorded for this clonotype. V is TRBV20-1 and J is TRBJ2-6; no clear D. Trimming took 6 bases from V and 2 from J, leaving 11 bases between them. Germline assignment: CDR1 DFQATT and CDR2 SNEGSKA (reference sequence). CDR3 length: 14 residues. The CDR3 protein is CSASKFAGANVLTF. In nucleotides, the CDR3 is TGCAGTGCCTCCAAGTTTGCTGGGGCCAACGTCCTGACTTTC.

J is TRBJ1-2 and V is TRBV3-1; perhaps TRBD1 as D (5 bases). The V gene lost 4 bases and the J gene lost 6 bases, with 21 bases spanning the gap. There are 16 residues in the CDR3. Germline CDR1 is LGHDT and CDR2 is YNNKEL (reference sequence). The DNA for the CDR3 is TGTGCCAGCAGCCTCCGGGGGACGGAAAGCCTGGATGGCTACACCTTC. The encoded protein is CASSLRGTESLDGYTF.

This clonotype was seen only a few times. The rearrangement links TRBV7-8 to TRBJ2-3, with TRBD2 identical over 9 bases. CDR3 length equals 18 residues. Germline-derived CDR1 and CDR2 are SGHVS and FQNEAQ. V dropped 2 bases and J dropped 2; count of bases not matched to a gene: 11. CDR3 sequence (DNA): TGTGCCAGCAGCTTAAGGGGAAGCGGGGGGTCCGACACAGATACGCAGTATTTT. Translation gives CASSLRGSGGSDTDTQYF.

In regard to this clonotype: A clone one base away is much larger, so this may be a read error. The rearrangement uses TRBV3-1 and TRBJ2-4; D unclear. V was clipped by 2 bases and J by 1 base, with 9 bases between them. Germline-derived CDR1 and CDR2 are LGHDT and YNNKEL (reference sequence). CDR3 length: 15 amino acids. The CDR3 DNA reads TGTGCCAGCAGCCAATACATTGTGGCCAAAAACATTCAGTACTTC. Translation gives CASSQYIVAKNIQYF.

This clonotype was seen a handful of times. At one boundary the junction diverges from the germline segment, which might be a read error. The J gene is TRBJ1-2, the V gene TRBV13; a weak D match, TRBD1 (6 bases). The CDR3 sequence is 12 residues long. The germline V gene encodes CDR1 PRHDT and CDR2 FYEKMQ (reference sequence). This chain's CDR3 is CASSVGTGKGAF. CDR3 bases: TGTGCCAGCAGCGTTGGAACAGGGAAGGGCGCCTTC.

This clonotype was seen repeatedly, ten times or more. This rearrangement joins TRBV3-1 to TRBJ1-1; D uncertain. Germline CDR1 reads LGHDT; CDR2 reads YNNKEL (reference sequence). Trimming took 5 bases from V and 0 from J, leaving 4 bases between them. This CDR3 spans 12 amino acids. The CDR3 is CASSTMNTEAFF. For the CDR3, the DNA is TGTGCCAGCAGCACTATGAACACTGAAGCTTTCTTT.

The chain has TRBV19 and TRBJ2-6; D uncertain. CDR1 LNHDA and CDR2 SQIVND come from the germline V gene (reference sequence). The CDR3 totals 15 residues. The germline V and J ends were trimmed by 4 bases and 0 bases, with 7 bases remaining between them. The CDR3 reads CASSRSVSGANVLTF. Written as DNA, the CDR3 is TGTGCCAGTAGTAGGTCTGTCTCTGGGGCCAACGTCCTGACTTTC.

This clonotype occurred many times. The rearrangement uses TRBV5-1 and TRBJ2-5; TRBD1 might be the D (6 bases). This CDR3 is 14 amino acids long. CDR1 and CDR2 (germline): SGHRS, YFSETQ. V was trimmed by 7 bases and J by 6 bases, leaving 19 bases between them. For the CDR3, the DNA is TGCGCCAGCGAGATAGGGCAGGGGCAGAAGACCCAGTACTTC. It specifies CASEIGQGQKTQYF.

The chain is built from TRBV27 and TRBJ2-2; D is unresolved. Germline lookup yields CDR1 MNHEY and CDR2 SMNVEV (reference sequence). CDR3 length: 13 amino acids. V gave up 1 base and J gave up 3 bases, with 3 bases separating them. CDR3 in amino acids: CASSLYHTGELFF. The CDR3 DNA follows: TGTGCCAGCAGTTTATATCACACCGGGGAGCTGTTTTTT.

The rearrangement uses TRBV10-2 and TRBJ2-3; tentatively, D is TRBD1 (6 bases). CDR1 is WSHSY, CDR2 SAAADI, per germline. V was cut by 4 bases and J by 8 bases, with 13 bases left in between. This CDR3 contains 13 residues. The CDR3 region is CASSVQGLATQYF. CDR3 DNA sequence: TGCGCCAGCAGTGTACAGGGATTAGCTACGCAGTATTTT.

The V call is TRBV6-5, the J call TRBJ1-4; no reliable D call. This CDR3 is built from 14 residues. Trimming took 6 bases from V and 8 from J, leaving 16 bases between them. Per germline, CDR1 MNHEY and CDR2 SVGAGI. CDR3 nucleotides: TGTGCCAGCAGCCAGACATGGGAAAACGAAAAACTGTTTTTT. It translates to CASSQTWENEKLFF.

This clonotype was picked up a small number of times. The chain recombines TRBV7-2 with TRBJ2-7; TRBD1 aligns across 7 bases. The CDR3 has 14 amino acids. CDR1 is SGHTA and CDR2 is FQGNSA in the germline V gene. V was pared by 5 bases and J by 9 bases, with 13 bases of the junction left unmatched. CDR3 nucleotides: TGTGCCAGCAGCCCGGTACGGGACAGTGGGGGGCAGTACTTC. The encoded protein is CASSPVRDSGGQYF.